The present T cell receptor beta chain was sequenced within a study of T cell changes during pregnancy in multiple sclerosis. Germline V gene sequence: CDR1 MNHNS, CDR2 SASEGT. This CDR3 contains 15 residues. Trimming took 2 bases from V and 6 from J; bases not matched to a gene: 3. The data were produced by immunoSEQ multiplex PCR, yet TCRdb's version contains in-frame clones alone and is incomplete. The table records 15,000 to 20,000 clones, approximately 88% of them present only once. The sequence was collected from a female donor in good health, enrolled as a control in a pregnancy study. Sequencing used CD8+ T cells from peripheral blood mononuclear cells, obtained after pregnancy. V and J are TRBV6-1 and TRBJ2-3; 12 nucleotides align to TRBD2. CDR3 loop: CASSETSGGSDTQYF. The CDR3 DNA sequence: TGTGCCAGCAGTGAAACTAGCGGGGGGTCGGATACGCAGTATTTT.